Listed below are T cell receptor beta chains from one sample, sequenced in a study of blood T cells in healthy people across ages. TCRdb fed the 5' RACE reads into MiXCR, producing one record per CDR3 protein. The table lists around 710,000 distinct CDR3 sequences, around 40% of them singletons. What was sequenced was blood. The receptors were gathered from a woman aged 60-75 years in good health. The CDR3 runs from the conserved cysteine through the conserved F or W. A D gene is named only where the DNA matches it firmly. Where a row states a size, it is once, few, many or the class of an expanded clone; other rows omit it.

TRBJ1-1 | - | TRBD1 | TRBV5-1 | CASSPDRATTEAFF | TGCGCCAGCAGCCCCGACAGGGCTACCACTGAAGCTTTCTTT
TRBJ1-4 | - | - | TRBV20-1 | CSAVREEANEKLFF | TGCAGTGCTGTCAGGGAAGAGGCTAATGAAAAACTGTTTTTT
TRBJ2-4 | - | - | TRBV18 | CASSPRQGGGKNIQYF | TGTGCCAGCTCACCTCGGCAGGGAGGAGGCAAAAACATTCAGTACTTC
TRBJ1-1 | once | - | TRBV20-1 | CSASYGRTNTEAFF | TGCAGTGCTAGTTACGGACGGACGAACACTGAAGCTTTCTTT
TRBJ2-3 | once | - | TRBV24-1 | CATSDLRGGVRADTQYF | TGTGCCACCAGTGATTTGAGGGGGGGAGTCAGGGCAGATACGCAGTATTTT
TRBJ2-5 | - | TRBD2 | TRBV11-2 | CASSSITSGPATPYNEQYF | TGTGCCAGCAGCTCTATTACTAGCGGGCCCGCTACGCCCTACAATGAGCAGTACTTC
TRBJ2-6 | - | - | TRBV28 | CASRTWLGPLRANVLTF | TGTGCCAGCAGGACCTGGCTGGGCCCCCTCAGGGCCAACGTCCTGACTTTC
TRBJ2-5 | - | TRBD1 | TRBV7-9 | CVSSAGQGRYNEQYF | TGTGTCAGCAGCGCGGGACAGGGGAGGTACAATGAGCAGTACTTC
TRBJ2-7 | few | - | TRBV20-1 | CSAIPNIGGYEQYF | TGCAGTGCCATTCCCAACATAGGGGGATACGAGCAGTACTTC
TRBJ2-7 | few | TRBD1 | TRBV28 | CASSLQGTGGYEQYF | TGTGCCAGCAGTTTACAGGGGACAGGGGGCTACGAGCAGTACTTC
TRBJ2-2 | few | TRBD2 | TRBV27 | CASSLPSGSIAGELFF | TGTGCCAGCAGTTTGCCCAGCGGGAGTATCGCCGGGGAGCTGTTTTTT
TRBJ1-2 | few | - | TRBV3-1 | CASSQEVYGYTF | TGTGCCAGCAGCCAAGAGGTATATGGCTACACCTTC
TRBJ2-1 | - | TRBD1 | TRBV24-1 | CATSGSGTGGNEQFF | TGTGCCACCAGTGGTTCCGGGACAGGGGGCAATGAGCAGTTCTTC
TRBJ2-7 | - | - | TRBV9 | CASSVGFQGGQYF | TGTGCCAGCAGCGTAGGATTTCAGGGGGGACAGTACTTC
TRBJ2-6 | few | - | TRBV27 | CAVRAGANVLTF | TGTGCCGTCAGGGCTGGGGCCAACGTCCTGACTTTC
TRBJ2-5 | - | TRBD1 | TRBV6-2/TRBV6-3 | CASSYSKTGGEKTQYF | TGTGCCAGCAGTTACTCCAAGACAGGGGGCGAAAAGACCCAGTACTTC
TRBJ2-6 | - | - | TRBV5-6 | CASRLGLSGANVLTF | TGTGCCAGCAGGCTAGGCCTCTCTGGGGCCAACGTCCTGACTTTC
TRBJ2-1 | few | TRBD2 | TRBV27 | CASSQQRESPQFF | TGTGCCAGCAGTCAGCAGCGGGAGAGCCCGCAGTTCTTC
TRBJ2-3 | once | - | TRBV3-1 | CASSQSSGGGSDTQYF | TGTGCCAGCAGCCAATCAAGCGGAGGCGGGTCAGATACGCAGTATTTT
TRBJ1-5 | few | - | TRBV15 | CATSAPGFNQPQHF | TGTGCCACCAGCGCCCCAGGGTTCAATCAGCCCCAGCATTTT
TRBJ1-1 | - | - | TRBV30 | CAWSQTGNTEAFF | TGTGCCTGGAGCCAGACAGGGAACACTGAAGCTTTCTTT
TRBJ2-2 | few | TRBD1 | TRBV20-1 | CSARQPGQGAVGELFF | TGCAGTGCTAGACAACCGGGACAGGGGGCAGTCGGGGAGCTGTTTTTT
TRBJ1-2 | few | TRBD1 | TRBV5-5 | CASSSTGTGPYGYTF | TGTGCCAGCAGCTCTACCGGGACAGGGCCTTATGGCTACACCTTC
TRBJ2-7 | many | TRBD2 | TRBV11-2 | CASSLDPGGTYEQYF | TGTGCCAGCAGCTTAGACCCCGGGGGGACGTACGAGCAGTACTTC
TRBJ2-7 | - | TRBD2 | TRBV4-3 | CASSQDGLAVTYEQYF | TGCGCCAGCAGCCAAGATGGACTAGCGGTGACCTACGAGCAGTACTTC
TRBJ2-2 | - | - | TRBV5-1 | CASSLGTAPGGELFF | TGCGCCAGCAGCCTGGGGACCGCCCCGGGCGGGGAGCTGTTTTTT
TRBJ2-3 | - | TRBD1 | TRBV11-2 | CASSPDRGGTQYF | TGTGCCAGCAGCCCCGACAGGGGAGGTACGCAGTATTTT
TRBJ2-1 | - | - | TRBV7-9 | CSSSLIDDEQFF | TGTTCCAGCAGCTTAATCGACGATGAGCAGTTCTTC
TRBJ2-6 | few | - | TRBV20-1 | CSAGGAGLSSGANVLTF | TGCAGTGCGGGGGGAGCGGGCCTGAGCTCTGGGGCCAACGTCCTGACTTTC
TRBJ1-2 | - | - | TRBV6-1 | CASNQGYGYTF | TGTGCCAGCAACCAGGGGTATGGCTACACCTTC
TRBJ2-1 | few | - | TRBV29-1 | CSVAGWSNEQFF | TGCAGCGTTGCAGGGTGGTCAAATGAGCAGTTCTTC
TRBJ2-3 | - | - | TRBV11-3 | CASSPMRTDTQYF | TGTGCCAGCAGCCCCATGCGCACAGATACGCAGTATTTT
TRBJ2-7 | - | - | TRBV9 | CASSVGDLSYEQYF | TGTGCCAGCAGCGTGGGGGACTTGTCCTACGAGCAGTACTTC
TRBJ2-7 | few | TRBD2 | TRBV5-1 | CASSLDPLAGGPSWQYEQYF | TGCGCCAGCAGCTTGGACCCTTTAGCGGGAGGGCCCTCGTGGCAATACGAGCAGTACTTC
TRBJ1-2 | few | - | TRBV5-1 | CASKGEQEHGYTF | TGCGCCAGCAAGGGGGAACAGGAGCATGGCTACACCTTC
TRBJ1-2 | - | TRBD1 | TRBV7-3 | CASSPSSDRVRGYTF | TGTGCCAGCAGCCCCTCGTCGGACAGGGTACGCGGCTACACCTTC
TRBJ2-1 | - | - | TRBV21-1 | CASRGTSATYNEQFF | TGTGCCAGCAGGGGAACTAGCGCCACCTACAATGAGCAGTTCTTC
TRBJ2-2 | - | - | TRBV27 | CASSSGIYNTGELFF | TGTGCCAGCAGCTCCGGGATTTATAACACCGGGGAGCTGTTTTTT
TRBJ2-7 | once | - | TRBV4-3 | CASSQDALAGAYEQYF | TGCGCCAGCAGCCAAGATGCGCTGGCAGGCGCCTACGAGCAGTACTTC
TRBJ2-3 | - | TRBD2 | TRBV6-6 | CASRTIAGGSTDTQYF | TGTGCCAGCAGGACCATAGCGGGAGGGAGCACAGATACGCAGTATTTT
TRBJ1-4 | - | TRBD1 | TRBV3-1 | CASSIGQANEKLFF | TGTGCCAGCAGCATAGGACAGGCTAATGAAAAACTGTTTTTT
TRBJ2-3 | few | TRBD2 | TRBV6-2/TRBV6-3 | CASSYGTSGGADTQYF | TGTGCCAGCAGTTACGGGACTAGCGGGGGGGCGGATACGCAGTATTTT
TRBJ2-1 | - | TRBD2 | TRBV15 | CATSIDSGRYNEQFF | TGTGCCACCAGCATCGACAGCGGGAGGTACAATGAGCAGTTCTTC
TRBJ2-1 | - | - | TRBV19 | CASSFRLGQETQFF | TGTGCCAGTAGTTTCAGACTCGGACAAGAGACCCAGTTCTTC
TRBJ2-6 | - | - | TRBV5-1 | CASSLAADEWGANVLTF | TGCGCCAGCAGCTTGGCCGCGGACGAATGGGGGGCCAACGTCCTGACTTTC
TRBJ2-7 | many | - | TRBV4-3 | CASSQDRQRPAKEQYF | TGCGCCAGCAGCCAAGATCGGCAGAGACCTGCGAAAGAGCAGTACTTC
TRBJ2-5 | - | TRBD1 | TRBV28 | CASSLWDRQETQYF | TGTGCCAGCAGTTTATGGGACAGGCAAGAGACCCAGTACTTC
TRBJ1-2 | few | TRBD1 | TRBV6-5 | CASSYSRFAGGHGYTF | TGTGCCAGCAGTTACTCTAGGTTCGCAGGGGGCCATGGCTACACCTTC
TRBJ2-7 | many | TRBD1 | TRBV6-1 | CASRGQGAVEQYF | TGTGCCAGCCGCGGACAGGGGGCAGTCGAGCAGTACTTC
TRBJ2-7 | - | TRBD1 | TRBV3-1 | CASSQQGAGSYEQYF | TGTGCCAGCAGCCAACAGGGGGCTGGGTCCTACGAGCAGTACTTC
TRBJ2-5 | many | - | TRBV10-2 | CASRIQEETQYF | TGCGCCAGCAGGATACAAGAAGAGACCCAGTACTTC
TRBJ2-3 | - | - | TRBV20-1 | CSAKGDTDTRYF | TGCAGTGCTAAAGGTGACACAGATACGCGGTATTTT
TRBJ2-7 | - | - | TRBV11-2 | CASSLDQSRFISYEQYF | TGTGCCAGCAGCTTAGATCAATCCAGGTTCATTTCCTACGAGCAGTACTTC
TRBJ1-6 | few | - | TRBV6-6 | CASSYDQDNSPLHF | TGTGCCAGCAGTTACGATCAGGACAATTCACCCCTCCACTTT
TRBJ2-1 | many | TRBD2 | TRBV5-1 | CASSLGSGGSYNEQFF | TGCGCCAGCAGCTTAGGTAGCGGGGGCTCCTACAATGAGCAGTTCTTC